The rows below give T cell receptor beta chains drawn from one sample of a study of blood T cell repertoires in COVID-19. Produced via immunoSEQ multiplex PCR; TCRdb's table is partial and in-frame only. The data contain tens of thousands of clones, 70% to 90% of them seen just once; the ten biggest clones take up almost 5.5%. Sample: peripheral blood. These receptors all come from a man in his 60s with acute or convalescent COVID-19. CDR3s include the opening cysteine and the closing phenylalanine or tryptophan. The order of the fields is V gene, J gene, clone size, CDR3 length, D gene, CDR3 protein, CDR3 DNA. A D gene is named only where the DNA matches it firmly. Expanded clones get a size class; other rows say once, few or many, or leave the size out.

TRBV5-6	TRBJ1-2	NA	15	NA	CASSLGRGRSYGYTF	TGTGCCAGCAGCTTGGGAAGAGGCCGCTCCTATGGCTACACCTTC
TRBV19	TRBJ1-5	few	14	NA	CASSIARVYQPQHF	TGTGCCAGTAGTATAGCCAGGGTCTATCAGCCCCAGCATTTT
TRBV11-2	TRBJ1-2	NA	15	TRBD1	CASRVPGQQNYGYTF	TGTGCCAGCAGAGTTCCGGGACAGCAGAACTATGGCTACACCTTC
TRBV15	TRBJ2-1	NA	13	NA	CATSRDESNEQFF	TGTGCCACCAGCAGAGATGAGTCAAATGAGCAGTTCTTC
TRBV6-5	TRBJ1-1	NA	14	NA	CASSKTLDNTEAFF	TGTGCCAGCAGTAAAACGCTAGACAACACTGAAGCTTTCTTT
TRBV7-3	TRBJ2-3	NA	17	TRBD2	CASSLSGVAGVTDTQYF	TGTGCCAGCAGCTTAAGTGGAGTAGCGGGGGTCACAGATACGCAGTATTTT
TRBV6-1	TRBJ2-6	once	18	NA	CASSEQGSGDSGANVLTF	TGTGCCAGCAGTGAACAGGGGTCAGGGGACTCTGGGGCCAACGTCCTGACTTTC
TRBV5-1	TRBJ1-4	NA	13	NA	CASSLGQQGQLFF	TGCGCCAGCAGCTTGGGCCAACAGGGCCAACTGTTTTTT
TRBV7-9	TRBJ1-1	NA	14	NA	CASSSQGGNTEAFF	TGTGCCAGCAGCTCCCAGGGCGGGAACACTGAAGCTTTCTTT
TRBV5-1	TRBJ1-6	few	14	TRBD1	CASSLGQGSSPLHF	TGCGCCAGCAGCCTCGGACAGGGGAGCTCACCCCTCCACTTT
TRBV6-2/TRBV6-3	TRBJ2-2	NA	15	TRBD2	CASSYSGGVAGELFF	TGTGCCAGCAGTTACTCGGGGGGGGTTGCCGGGGAGCTGTTTTTT
TRBV9	TRBJ1-2	NA	13	NA	CASSPGDTYGYTF	TGTGCCAGCAGCCCCGGCGACACCTATGGCTACACCTTC
TRBV5-4	TRBJ1-4	NA	15	TRBD1	CASAMRTGGLEKLFF	TGTGCCAGCGCCATGCGGACAGGGGGCTTGGAAAAACTGTTTTTT
TRBV5-1	TRBJ1-2	NA	15	NA	CASSSSPGGVYGYTF	TGCGCCAGCAGCTCGAGTCCCGGCGGGGTCTATGGCTACACCTTC
TRBV5-1	TRBJ2-1	NA	14	NA	CASSEVGRVGEQFF	TGCGCCAGCAGCGAGGTTGGCAGGGTAGGGGAGCAGTTCTTC
TRBV18	TRBJ1-1	NA	16	NA	CASSPNINRVNTEAFF	TGTGCCAGCTCACCAAATATCAACAGGGTGAACACTGAAGCTTTCTTT
TRBV19	TRBJ1-5	NA	15	TRBD1	CASSADRVRTQPQHF	TGTGCCAGTAGTGCCGACAGGGTAAGGACTCAGCCCCAGCATTTT
TRBV7-8	TRBJ1-2	few	13	NA	CASRIGGGDGYTF	TGTGCCAGCAGGATCGGCGGGGGTGATGGCTACACCTTC
TRBV4-3	TRBJ2-2	NA	16	NA	CASSQGTVSLTGELFF	TGCGCCAGCAGCCAAGGGACAGTGTCCCTTACCGGGGAGCTGTTTTTT
TRBV6-5	TRBJ2-5	NA	15	NA	CASSYSGLPPETQYF	TGTGCCAGCAGTTACTCGGGACTCCCCCCGGAGACCCAGTACTTC
TRBV4-1	TRBJ2-1	NA	12	NA	CASSQLGGEQFF	TGCGCCAGCAGCCAGCTGGGGGGTGAGCAGTTCTTC
TRBV4-1	TRBJ2-3	NA	17	TRBD2	CASSQTQTSGGSDTQYF	TGCGCCAGCAGCCAAACCCAGACTAGCGGGGGATCAGATACGCAGTATTTT
TRBV2	TRBJ1-6	NA	15	NA	CASSGGTLNNSPLHF	TGTGCCAGCAGTGGGGGGACACTAAATAATTCACCCCTCCACTTT
TRBV30	TRBJ1-4	NA	13	TRBD1	CAWGQGRGEKLFF	TGTGCCTGGGGACAGGGAAGGGGTGAAAAACTGTTTTTT
TRBV4-2	TRBJ1-3	NA	16	NA	CASSQTAGTSGNTIYF	TGTGCCAGCAGCCAGACCGCAGGGACTTCTGGAAACACCATATATTTT
TRBV19	TRBJ1-2	few	13	NA	CASSQIQVYGYTF	TGTGCCAGCAGCCAAATACAGGTTTACGGCTACACCTTC
TRBV6-2/TRBV6-3	TRBJ2-3	NA	19	TRBD2	CASSYSHGTSGTFTDTQYF	TGTGCCAGCAGTTACTCCCACGGGACTAGCGGGACTTTCACAGATACGCAGTATTTT
TRBV18	TRBJ1-3	NA	17	NA	CASSPGRFPSFGNTIYF	TGTGCCAGCTCACCGGGGCGCTTCCCTTCCTTTGGAAACACCATATATTTT
TRBV7-6	TRBJ2-2	medium-sized	14	NA	CASSLRTGTGELFF	TGTGCCAGCAGCCTCAGAACGGGCACCGGGGAGCTGTTTTTT
TRBV9	TRBJ2-7	NA	17	TRBD1	CASSVPGQALGSYEQYF	TGTGCCAGCAGCGTTCCGGGACAGGCTCTGGGCTCCTACGAGCAGTACTTC
TRBV3-1/TRBV3-2	TRBJ1-1	NA	14	NA	CASSPHGRGIEAFF	TGTGCCAGCAGCCCCCATGGGAGGGGGATTGAAGCTTTCTTT